These 31 T cell receptor beta chains originate from one sample sequenced in a study of blood T cell repertoires in COVID-19. Sequencing was performed with immunoSEQ multiplex PCR; in TCRdb, only in-frame clones are kept and a portion is missing. Here the sample spans 300,000 to 450,000 clones, more than 75% being singletons. The sequencing input was peripheral blood. The source of these receptors is an older woman with COVID-19, enrolled during active disease.

V usage is TRBV7-9 and J usage is TRBJ2-1; TRBD2 matches at 9 bases. With V trimmed by 3 bases and J by 5 bases, 2 bases remained unmatched. The CDR3 is made up of 14 amino acids. Germline-derived CDR1 and CDR2 are SEHNR and FQNEAQ (reference sequence). CDR3 sequence (DNA): TGTGCCAGCAGCTTTGGGACTAGCAACAATGAGCAGTTCTTC. Translated, it gives CASSFGTSNNEQFF.

V and J are TRBV5-4 and TRBJ2-4, with 12 nucleotides matching TRBD1. The germline CDR1 and CDR2 sequences are SGHNT and YYREEE (reference sequence). This CDR3 comprises 15 residues. J was trimmed by 6 bases and V by 4 bases; bases with no gene match: 5. DNA of the CDR3: TGTGCCAGCAGCCCCGGGACAGGGGGCGGAAACATTCAGTACTTC. Protein sequence: CASSPGTGGGNIQYF. Complete variable domain (other parts from reference TRBV5-4 and TRBJ2-4): ETGVTQSPTHLIKTRGQQVTLRCSSQSGHNTVSWYQQALGQGPQFIFQYYREEENGRGNFPPRFSGLQFPNYSSELNVNALELDDSALYLCASSPGTGGGNIQYFGAGTRLSVL.

The chain has TRBV7-9 and TRBJ1-6; D is perhaps TRBD1 (5 bases). The CDR3 sequence is 15 residues long. Germline CDR1 SEHNR, CDR2 FQNEAQ (reference sequence). Trimming left V 5 bases short and J 8 bases short, with 16 bases between. The CDR3 protein is CASSHMTDSYSPLHF. The CDR3 nucleotides read TGTGCCAGCAGCCACATGACAGATTCCTATTCACCCCTCCACTTT.

CDR3 sequence reads: CASSLGGTSFNEQFF. The CDR3 DNA reads as TGTGCCAGCAGCTTAGGGGGGACTAGCTTCAATGAGCAGTTCTTC. The chain carries TRBV7-3 and TRBJ2-1; TRBD2 aligns across 9 bases. CDR1 and CDR2 from the germline V gene are SGHTA and FQGTGA. The CDR3 is 15 amino acids. The V segment lost 2 bases and the J segment 6 bases; nucleotides outside the gene matches: 5.

V gene TRBV7-8 combines with J gene TRBJ1-3, with a tentative D call TRBD1 (6 bases). The CDR3 covers 14 residues. The ends were cut back, 5 bases at V and 5 bases at J, with 13 bases in the middle. Per the germline V gene, CDR1 is SGHVS and CDR2 is FQNEAQ. The CDR3 reads CASSRQVPRNTIYF. CDR3 nucleotide sequence: TGTGCCAGCAGCCGACAGGTCCCTAGAAACACCATATATTTT.

In this sample, this clone turned up once. This chain links TRBV10-2 with TRBJ1-1; 8 positions match TRBD1. Germline V CDR1 and CDR2: WSHSY, SAAADI. This CDR3 has 16 residues. J was trimmed by 1 base and V by 2 bases; bases with no gene match: 6. As DNA, the CDR3 is TGCGCCAGCAGTGAGCCCGGACAGGGACAGAACACTGAAGCTTTCTTT. It encodes CASSEPGQGQNTEAFF.

The sample holds one count of this clone. The gene calls are TRBV18 and TRBJ1-3; weak D call: TRBD1 (5 bases). V was cut by 0 bases and J by 6 bases, with 15 bases left in between. Germline CDR1 reads KGHSH; CDR2 reads LQKENI. The CDR3 has 16 amino acids. The CDR3 coding sequence is TGTGCCAGCTCACCACCGGGGCACAGGTCGGAAAACACCATATATTTT. Residues: CASSPPGHRSENTIYF.

The chain couples TRBV14 to TRBJ2-2, with TRBD1 as a possible D gene (6 bases). The CDR3 has 13 amino acids. Germline V gene lookup returns CDR1 SGHDN and CDR2 FVKESK. The CDR3 DNA follows: TGTACGGAGTGGGGGCTGGACACCGGGGAGCTGTTTTTT. Protein product: CTEWGLDTGELFF.

The V gene is TRBV11-2, the J gene TRBJ2-7, with D maybe TRBD2 (6 bases). Deletions cut 0 bases from V and 5 bases from J, with 14 bases between. Looked up from germline, CDR1 is SGHAT and CDR2 is FQNNGV. The CDR3 has 15 residues. The CDR3 DNA sequence: TGTGCCAGCAGCTTAGAACGCACTAGCTTCGACGAGCAGTACTTC. Its translation is CASSLERTSFDEQYF.

In nucleotides, the CDR3 is TGTGCCAGTTCTAATCTCAGGGGGCGCGGGGAGACCCAGTACTTC. Translating gives CASSNLRGRGETQYF. V usage is TRBV19 and J usage is TRBJ2-5, with TRBD1 matching 8 bases. This CDR3 spans 15 amino acids. J gave up 5 bases and V 8 bases, and 13 bases lay outside the gene matches. Germline CDR1 LNHDA, CDR2 SQIVND (reference sequence).

V is TRBV6-6 and J is TRBJ2-2; D perhaps matches TRBD1 (6 bases). The germline V gene encodes CDR1 MNHNY and CDR2 SVGAGI (reference sequence). The CDR3 consists of 14 residues. Between the trimmed V and J ends, which lost 5 bases and 5 bases, there was a span of 12 bases. The CDR3 region has the DNA TGTGCCAGCAGTGACAGGCAGCCAACCGGGGAGCTGTTTTTT. Its translation is CASSDRQPTGELFF.

There are a few counts of this clone. This sequence joins TRBV25-1 and TRBJ2-1, with 9 bases matching TRBD2. Trimming at V came to 4 bases and at J to 5 bases, leaving 6 bases not matched to a gene. The CDR3 extends over 15 amino acids. CDR1 and CDR2 (germline): MGHDK, SYGVNS. The CDR3 protein is CASSALSGGNNEQFF. The CDR3 coding sequence is TGTGCCAGCAGTGCGCTGAGCGGGGGGAACAATGAGCAGTTCTTC.

The gene calls are TRBV25-1 and TRBJ2-5, with 8 bases aligning to TRBD2. The J segment lost 5 bases and the V segment lost 11 bases, leaving 4 bases of the junction unmatched. The CDR3 contains 11 residues. The germline V gene encodes CDR1 MGHDK and CDR2 SYGVNS. In DNA, the CDR3 is TGTGCCGTCGGGGGGGAGGAGACCCAGTACTTC. Its translation: CAVGGEETQYF.

The V and J genes are TRBV2 and TRBJ2-5, with D maybe TRBD1 (5 bases). Deletions cut 0 bases from V and 0 bases from J, with 20 bases between. Germline assignment: CDR1 SNHLY and CDR2 FYNNEI. The CDR3 is made up of 19 amino acids. The DNA of the CDR3 is TGTGCCAGCAGTGAAGCAACAATAGGGAAAAAGGGGTACCAAGAGACCCAGTACTTC. It specifies CASSEATIGKKGYQETQYF.

V is TRBV7-8 and J is TRBJ1-3; maybe TRBD1 (6 bases). The germline gives CDR1 SGHVS, CDR2 FQNEAQ. The CDR3 is 15 amino acids. Deletions cut 10 bases from V and 0 bases from J, with 16 bases between. CDR3 sequence: CATRQESSSGNTIYF. CDR3 DNA sequence: TGTGCCACCCGACAGGAGTCCTCCTCTGGAAACACCATATATTTT.

V is TRBV7-3 and J is TRBJ1-3; 7 bases map to TRBD1. After removal of 4 bases from V and 0 bases from J, the junction contained 3 bases not matched to a gene. The CDR3 contains 15 residues. From germline, CDR1 is SGHTA and CDR2 FQGTGA. CDR3 sequence: CASSSDRASGNTIYF. The CDR3 coding sequence is TGTGCCAGCAGCTCTGACAGGGCCTCTGGAAACACCATATATTTT.

This chain connects TRBV9 to TRBJ1-2; 8 bases are a match to TRBD1. The V gene end was trimmed by 3 bases and the J gene end by 5 bases; junction bases not matched to a gene: 9. The germline CDR1 and CDR2 sequences are SGDLS and YYNGEE. There are 15 residues in the CDR3. CDR3 sequence: CASSAGQGLGYGYTF. CDR3 DNA: TGTGCCAGCAGCGCAGGACAGGGATTAGGGTATGGCTACACCTTC. Complete variable domain (other parts from reference TRBV9 and TRBJ1-2): DSGVTQTPKHLITATGQRVTLRCSPRSGDLSVYWYQQSLDQGLQFLIQYYNGEERAKGNILERFSAQQFPDLHSELNLSSLELGDSALYFCASSAGQGLGYGYTFGSGTRLTVV.

This chain links TRBV19 with TRBJ1-1, with D perhaps TRBD1 (6 bases). CDR1 and CDR2 from the germline V gene are LNHDA and SQIVND (reference sequence). The CDR3 runs 16 residues. V dropped 6 bases and J dropped 3 bases, with 20 bases sitting between them. The CDR3 sequence is CASSLPWAGEDTEAFF. In DNA form, the CDR3 reads TGTGCCAGTAGCCTCCCCTGGGCAGGGGAAGACACTGAAGCTTTCTTT.

The chain links TRBV7-2 to TRBJ1-6; tentative D call: TRBD1 (6 bases). V was cut by 5 bases and J by 7 bases, with 12 bases left in between. Per germline, CDR1 SGHTA and CDR2 FQGNSA. CDR3 length equals 14 residues. This chain's CDR3 is CASSIGQTNSPLHF. The DNA of the CDR3 is TGTGCCAGCAGCATCGGACAGACGAATTCACCCCTCCACTTT.

CDR3 DNA sequence: TGTGCCAGCAGGCCTGGGGCCCCGGCCGTAGCCGGGGAGCTGTTTTTT. Amino acid sequence: CASRPGAPAVAGELFF. The V call is TRBV9, the J call TRBJ2-2, with a weak D call TRBD1 (5 bases). The V gene lost 5 bases and the J gene lost 6 bases, with 20 bases spanning the gap. The CDR3 runs to 16 residues. From germline, CDR1 is SGDLS and CDR2 YYNGEE.

This chain connects TRBV7-9 to TRBJ1-3; D is perhaps TRBD1 (5 bases). Per germline, CDR1 SEHNR and CDR2 FQNEAQ (reference sequence). V lost 0 bases, J lost 1 base, and 13 bases lay in between. There are 17 residues in the CDR3. Written as DNA, the CDR3 is TGTGCCAGCAGCTTAGCGCCAGGGTTTATATCTGGAAACACCATATATTTT. This sequence encodes CASSLAPGFISGNTIYF.

The sample holds a few counts of this clone. The chain recombines TRBV4-1 with TRBJ2-7; D perhaps matches TRBD1 (6 bases). V lost 10 bases and J lost 4, with 17 bases in between. Per germline, CDR1 MGHRA and CDR2 YSYEKL. The CDR3 length is 13 residues. The DNA for the CDR3 is TGCGCCACCTCCAGAGGGACACAATACGAGCAGTACTTC. Protein sequence: CATSRGTQYEQYF.

The V call is TRBV28, the J call TRBJ1-2, with D possibly TRBD1 on 6 matching bases. The CDR3 length is 16 residues. Trimming left V 3 bases short and J 0 bases short, with 14 bases between. Germline CDR1 and CDR2: MDHEN and SYDVKM. CDR3 nucleotides: TGTGCCAGCAGTTTCGCGGGGGCGCGTTCTAACTATGGCTACACCTTC. Amino acids: CASSFAGARSNYGYTF.

The chain carries TRBV3-1 (or the pseudogene TRBV3-2) and TRBJ2-3; 8 bases map to TRBD1. Looked up from germline, CDR1 is LGHDT and CDR2 is YNNKEL (reference sequence). This CDR3 contains 15 residues. Unmatched junction bases numbered 7, after V lost 4 bases and J lost 4 bases. The CDR3 reads CASSRGQGSPDTQYF. The CDR3 DNA follows: TGTGCCAGCAGCCGAGGACAGGGAAGCCCAGATACGCAGTATTTT.

Regarding this clone: Within the sample, other DNA sequences also encode this same CDR3. The chain combines TRBV29-1 with TRBJ1-1, with D possibly matching TRBD1 (6 bases). CDR3 length: 12 amino acids. The V gene lost 1 base and the J gene lost 5 bases, with 8 bases spanning the gap. Looked up from germline, CDR1 is SQVTM and CDR2 is ANQGSEA. The CDR3 reads CSVEGGGTEAFF. The CDR3 coding sequence is TGCAGCGTTGAAGGAGGGGGTACTGAAGCTTTCTTT.

This chain links TRBV15 with TRBJ1-2; 8 bases align to TRBD1. V lost 8 bases to trimming and J lost 6 bases; unmatched junction nucleotides: 8. Germline CDR1 LNHNV, CDR2 YYDKDF (reference sequence). This CDR3 is built from 13 residues. CDR3 DNA: TGTGCCACCGGTTCCAGGGGGCGAGATGGCTACACCTTC. As protein: CATGSRGRDGYTF. The full variable domain, rest sourced from reference TRBV15 and TRBJ1-2, is DAMVIQNPRYQVTQFGKPVTLSCSQTLNHNVMYWYQQKSSQAPKLLFHYYDKDFNNEADTPDNFQSRRPNTSFCFLDIRSPGLGDTAMYLCATGSRGRDGYTFGSGTRLTVV.

This clone occurred a few times. The chain has TRBV5-1 and TRBJ1-2; 10 nucleotides match TRBD1. The CDR3 totals 16 residues. V gave up 4 bases and J gave up 4 bases; unmatched junction bases: 10. Per the germline V gene, CDR1 is SGHRS and CDR2 is YFSETQ. The CDR3 sequence is CASSLRQGAVIYGYTF. The CDR3 bases are TGCGCCAGCAGCCTTAGACAGGGGGCGGTAATCTATGGCTACACCTTC.

The chain recombines TRBV5-1 with TRBJ1-5, with D maybe TRBD1 (6 bases). The ends were cut back, 4 bases at V and 8 bases at J, with 16 bases in the middle. The CDR3 is 14 amino acids. Germline V lookup: CDR1 SGHRS, CDR2 YFSETQ. For the CDR3, the DNA is TGCGCCAGCAGCCCGGAGGGGGGGTTGGAGCCCCAGCATTTT. Translated, it gives CASSPEGGLEPQHF.

As concerns this clone: Other DNA sequences in the sample encode the same CDR3. The chain carries TRBV7-9 and TRBJ1-4; tentative D call: TRBD1 (5 bases). CDR3 length equals 12 residues. Germline V lookup: CDR1 SEHNR, CDR2 FQNEAQ (reference sequence). V dropped 5 bases and J dropped 7 bases, with 8 bases sitting between them. The CDR3 region has the DNA TGTGCCAGCAGCCTTAGGGGTGAAAAACTGTTTTTT. It translates to CASSLRGEKLFF. The full variable domain, completed using reference TRBV7-9 and TRBJ1-4, is DTGVSQNPRHKITKRGQNVTFRCDPISEHNRLYWYRQTLGQGPEFLTYFQNEAQLEKSRLLSDRFSAERPKGSFSTLEIQRTEQGDSAMYLCASSLRGEKLFFGSGTQLSVL.

The chain uses TRBV5-1 and TRBJ1-2; D perhaps matches TRBD1 (5 bases). There are 15 residues in the CDR3. The V end was cut by 0 bases, the J end by 0 bases, with 9 bases between. The germline V gene encodes CDR1 SGHRS and CDR2 YFSETQ. The CDR3: CASSLGTTTNYGYTF. The CDR3 bases are TGCGCCAGCAGCTTGGGGACAACGACTAACTATGGCTACACCTTC. Based on the CDR3 plus reference TRBV5-1 and TRBJ1-2, the full variable domain is KAGVTQTPRYLIKTRGQQVTLSCSPISGHRSVSWYQQTPGQGLQFLFEYFSETQRNKGNFPGRFSGRQFSNSRSEMNVSTLELGDSALYLCASSLGTTTNYGYTFGSGTRLTVV.

CDR3 residues: CASSFLTGGGNTIYF. CDR3 nucleotide sequence: TGTGCCAGCAGCTTTTTGACAGGGGGTGGAAACACCATATATTTT. V usage is TRBV11-2 and J usage is TRBJ1-3; 9 nucleotides match TRBD1. The CDR3 spans 15 residues. Germline assignment: CDR1 SGHAT and CDR2 FQNNGV. V shed 3 bases, J shed 3 bases, and the junction held 3 bases outside the gene matches. Filled out from reference TRBV11-2 and TRBJ1-3, the complete variable domain reads EAGVAQSPRYKIIEKRQSVAFWCNPISGHATLYWYQQILGQGPKLLIQFQNNGVVDDSQLPKDRFSAERLKGVDSTLKIQPAKLEDSAVYLCASSFLTGGGNTIYFGEGSWLTVV.